The 25 T cell receptor beta chains given below trace back to one sample, sequenced in a study of T cell repertoires in cytomegalovirus infection. TCRdb reprocessed the reads via MiXCR and lists one record per CDR3 protein. The table lists hundreds of thousands of distinct CDR3 sequences, 35% to 45% of them singletons. Source material: PBMCs. Receptors originate from a human donor in good health (CMV status not recorded). Some clones in this sample may be carry-over from other donors' samples.

As concerns this clonotype: The germline gene is not matched at one end of the junction; a read error may be the cause. This sequence joins TRBV19 and TRBJ1-1, with TRBD1 matching over 9 bases. The CDR3 has 18 residues. CDR1 is LNHDA, CDR2 SQIVND, per germline (reference sequence). DNA of the CDR3: TGTGCCAGTAAGGGAGCCGCCGGGACAGGGTTTCGGAACACTGAAGCTTTATTT. Translated, it gives CASKGAAGTGFRNTEALF.

This clonotype appeared a few times. CDR3 in amino acids: CAWSVKGLGYTF. The DNA for the CDR3 is TGTGCCTGGAGTGTAAAAGGGCTTGGCTACACCTTC. The chain employs TRBV30 and TRBJ1-2; D is unclear. CDR1 and CDR2 from the germline V gene are GTSNPN and SVGIG (reference sequence). V shed 0 bases and J shed 7 bases, with 9 bases lying between them. CDR3 length equals 12 residues.

As regards this clonotype: A single base separates this from a much larger clone, so it may be a read error. This rearrangement joins TRBV7-2 to TRBJ2-3, with D possibly called TRBD1 or TRBD2 (6 bases each). The germline V and J ends were trimmed by 4 bases and 7 bases, with 18 bases remaining between them. There are 15 residues in the CDR3. Per germline, CDR1 SGHTA and CDR2 FQGNSA. CDR3 sequence: CASSYGGLGTYTQYF. CDR3 nucleotides: TGTGCCAGCAGCTATGGGGGGCTGGGGACGTATACGCAGTATTTT.

At least ten counts were recorded for this clonotype. The chain joins TRBV7-2 to TRBJ1-1, with no clear D. V lost 5 bases, J lost 1 base, and 17 bases lay in between. CDR3 length equals 16 residues. Germline assignment: CDR1 SGHTA and CDR2 FQGNSA. DNA for the CDR3: TGTGCCAGCAGCCGCAACCGGCAATTTTCGAACACTGAAGCTTTCTTT. Translated: CASSRNRQFSNTEAFF. Using reference TRBV7-2 and TRBJ1-1 for the parts outside the CDR3, the full variable domain is GAGVSQSPSNKVTEKGKDVELRCDPISGHTALYWYRQSLGQGLEFLIYFQGNSAPDKSGLPSDRFSAERTGGSVSTLTIQRTQQEDSAVYLCASSRNRQFSNTEAFFGQGTRLTVV.

This clonotype showed up just a few times. The chain carries TRBV27 and TRBJ1-5; 10 bases map to TRBD1. V lost 7 bases, J lost 7 bases, and 1 base stayed unmatched. CDR1 is MNHEY and CDR2 is SMNVEV in the germline V gene (reference sequence). The CDR3 has 12 residues. CDR3 sequence: CASKGQGQPQHF. CDR3 bases: TGTGCCAGCAAGGGACAGGGGCAGCCCCAGCATTTT.

Of note for this clonotype: This may be a read error, as it is one base from a much larger clone. V is TRBV6-8 and J is TRBJ1-1; D may be TRBD1 (6 bases). The CDR3 loop spans 13 amino acids. CDR1 MNHGY and CDR2 SAAAGT come from the germline V gene. Trimming removed 6 bases from V and 4 bases from J, with 12 bases in between. The CDR3 nucleotides are TGTGCCAGCAGCCAGCAGGGGACCACTGAAGCTTTCTTT. Its translation is CASSQQGTTEAFF.

V and J are TRBV7-8 and TRBJ1-5; D is ambiguous. Germline V CDR1 and CDR2: SGHVS, FQNEAQ. Trimming removed 0 bases at V and 3 bases at J, with 12 bases between. This CDR3 is built from 16 residues. CDR3 nucleotide sequence: TGTGCCAGCAGCTTAGCGGAAGGAGTGTTCAATCAGCCCCAGCATTTT. Amino acid sequence: CASSLAEGVFNQPQHF.

Judged by abundance, this clonotype is medium-sized. J is TRBJ1-1 and V is TRBV28, with 7 positions matching TRBD1. V lost 7 bases to trimming and J lost 0 bases; unmatched junction nucleotides: 11. The CDR3 consists of 16 residues. The germline V gene encodes CDR1 MDHEN and CDR2 SYDVKM. CDR3 residues: CASTDEGAIMNTEAFF. The CDR3 DNA follows: TGTGCCAGCACCGATGAGGGGGCCATCATGAACACTGAAGCTTTCTTT.

The chain joins TRBV29-1 to TRBJ2-1; D is unclear. The V gene lost 1 base and the J gene lost 7 bases, with 11 bases spanning the gap. This CDR3 region has 13 residues. Germline V gives CDR1 SQVTM, CDR2 ANQGSEA. CDR3 loop: CSVEGGTANEQFF. Written as DNA, the CDR3 is TGCAGCGTTGAAGGGGGAACCGCAAATGAGCAGTTCTTC.

This clonotype was picked up many times. The chain employs TRBV7-2 and TRBJ2-7; 8 bases match TRBD1. Germline CDR1 and CDR2: SGHTA and FQGNSA. With V trimmed by 6 bases and J by 3 bases, 7 bases remained unmatched. The CDR3 is 14 residues long. The CDR3 here is CASRPRTGNYEQYF. The CDR3 DNA sequence: TGTGCCAGCAGACCAAGGACAGGGAACTACGAGCAGTACTTC.

The genes are TRBV5-4 and TRBJ2-1, with D perhaps matching TRBD1 (6 bases). This CDR3 has 14 residues. CDR1 SGHNT and CDR2 YYREEE come from the germline V gene (reference sequence). V gave up 4 bases and J gave up 6 bases, with 14 bases separating them. The CDR3 nucleotides are TGTGCCAGCAGCCCCGGGACAATGGGCAATGAGCAGTTCTTC. Translation gives CASSPGTMGNEQFF.

The rearrangement uses TRBV5-6 and TRBJ1-4, with no clear D. V gave up 1 base and J gave up 3 bases, with 10 bases separating them. This CDR3 comprises 15 residues. CDR1 is SGHDT and CDR2 is YYEEEE in the germline V gene. The CDR3 spells CASSLTGWANEKLFF. The CDR3 region has the DNA TGTGCCAGCAGCTTGACCGGGTGGGCTAATGAAAAACTGTTTTTT.

The J gene is TRBJ2-1, the V gene TRBV5-1, with 10 bases aligning to TRBD2. The V gene end was trimmed by 0 bases and the J gene end by 11 bases; junction bases not matched to a gene: 8. This CDR3 has 15 amino acids. Per the germline V gene, CDR1 is SGHRS and CDR2 is YFSETQ. The CDR3: CASSLVPVAGGQQFF. DNA of the CDR3: TGCGCCAGCAGCTTGGTGCCGGTAGCGGGAGGTCAGCAGTTCTTC.

This chain joins TRBV10-1 and TRBJ2-1, with D maybe TRBD2 (5 bases). This CDR3 spans 15 amino acids. V dropped 3 bases and J dropped 7 bases, with 16 bases sitting between them. CDR1 and CDR2 (germline): WNHNN, SYGVQD (reference sequence). The CDR3 DNA sequence: TGCGCCAGCAGTGACCAGCGGACGGGGTGGAATGAGCAGTTCTTC. Amino acids: CASSDQRTGWNEQFF.

The genes are TRBV11-2 and TRBJ1-6, with unresolved D. From germline, CDR1 is SGHAT and CDR2 FQNNGV. This CDR3 has 15 residues. Trimming took off 2 bases at V and 2 bases at J, with 7 bases between the two ends. The DNA for the CDR3 is TGTGCCAGCAGCTTATACAGAACCTATAATTCACCCCTCCACTTT. As protein: CASSLYRTYNSPLHF.

The CDR3: CASSFPSGSNEQFF. DNA of the CDR3: TGTGCCAGCAGTTTCCCTAGCGGGAGTAATGAGCAGTTCTTC. The chain employs TRBV27 and TRBJ2-1, with TRBD2 matching 10 bases. This CDR3 contains 14 residues. Trimming took 3 bases from V and 7 from J; bases not matched to a gene: 3. Looked up from germline, CDR1 is MNHEY and CDR2 is SMNVEV (reference sequence).

On this clonotype: Being one base from a much bigger clone, this may be a read error. V is TRBV7-9 and J is TRBJ1-1, with 8 bases that match TRBD1. Germline V gives CDR1 SEHNR, CDR2 FQNEAQ (reference sequence). This CDR3 has 16 amino acids. The V and J ends lost 1 base and 0 bases, in that order; junction bases with no gene match: 4. In nucleotides, the CDR3 is TGTGCCAGCAGCTTAGTTCCGGGACAGGTGAACACTGAAGCTTTCTTT. Translated, it gives CASSLVPGQVNTEAFF.

This chain links TRBV20-1 with TRBJ1-2; possibly TRBD1 for D (6 bases). This CDR3 region has 13 residues. V dropped 6 bases and J dropped 8 bases, with 19 bases sitting between them. Germline V CDR1 and CDR2: DFQATT, SNEGSKA (reference sequence). CDR3 sequence reads: CSAAKGVSEGYTF. In DNA form, the CDR3 reads TGCAGTGCCGCCAAGGGGGTTTCGGAGGGCTACACCTTC.

CDR3: CASSTRPEETQYF. CDR3 bases: TGTGCCAGTAGCACCCGTCCCGAAGAGACCCAGTACTTC. J is TRBJ2-5 and V is TRBV19; no clear D gene. V lost 6 bases to trimming and J lost 3 bases, with 11 bases between them. The CDR3 spans 13 residues. CDR1 and CDR2 (germline): LNHDA, SQIVND (reference sequence).

The V gene is TRBV6-5, the J gene TRBJ2-2; 7 bases match TRBD2. From germline, CDR1 is MNHEY and CDR2 SVGAGI. The length of the CDR3 is 16 residues. With V trimmed by 2 bases and J by 4 bases, 7 bases remained unmatched. This CDR3 is CASSYRPSGITGELFF. The CDR3 nucleotides are TGTGCCAGCAGTTACCGTCCTAGCGGAATCACCGGGGAGCTGTTTTTT.

This clonotype was seen a few times. The chain links TRBV27 to TRBJ2-1; D ambiguous. The CDR3 totals 13 residues. The V and J ends lost 2 bases and 7 bases respectively, with 9 bases between them. CDR1 MNHEY and CDR2 SMNVEV come from the germline V gene (reference sequence). In DNA form, the CDR3 reads TGTGCCAGCAGTTTAGTGGACGGGAATGAGCAGTTCTTC. Translating it yields CASSLVDGNEQFF.

This chain links TRBV20-1 with TRBJ2-3; D gene uncertain. The CDR3 has 12 amino acids. The ends were cut back, 0 bases at V and 1 base at J, with 2 bases in the middle. CDR1 and CDR2 (germline): DFQATT, SNEGSKA (reference sequence). CDR3 protein: CSARDRTDTQYF. The DNA for the CDR3 is TGCAGTGCTAGAGACCGCACAGATACGCAGTATTTT.

The rearrangement links TRBV7-2 to TRBJ1-2; 7 nucleotides align to TRBD1. This CDR3 contains 15 residues. CDR1 SGHTA and CDR2 FQGNSA come from the germline V gene. Trimming took 5 bases from V and 4 from J; bases not matched to a gene: 10. CDR3 amino acids: CASSLPDRVVYGYTF. CDR3 DNA: TGTGCCAGCAGCCTCCCCGACAGGGTAGTCTATGGCTACACCTTC.

This clonotype was counted at least ten times. The chain joins TRBV12-3 or TRBV12-4 to TRBJ1-5, with D possibly being TRBD1 (5 bases). V dropped 3 bases and J dropped 1 base, with 13 bases sitting between them. The CDR3 spans 16 residues. CDR3 DNA: TGTGCCAGCAGTTTGTCCAGGGTGAAAAGCAATCAGCCCCAGCATTTT. Translating it yields CASSLSRVKSNQPQHF.

This clonotype appeared many times. V and J are TRBV7-8 and TRBJ2-7, with a weak D call TRBD1 (6 bases). The CDR3 runs 13 residues. Germline V gene data show CDR1 as SGHVS and CDR2 as FQNEAQ. V gave up 4 bases and J gave up 2 bases, with 9 bases separating them. The CDR3 region has the DNA TGTGCCAGCAGCTCACAGGGTGCCTACGAGCAGTACTTC. Amino acids: CASSSQGAYEQYF.